This note documents a single T cell receptor (beta chain) sequence. Its antigen target is currently unknown. Receptor amplification or capture employed the immunoSEQ multiplex PCR assay. A mixture of 60 forward primers for TCR Vbeta segments and 13 reverse primers for TCR Jbeta segments was used in the multiplex PCR. Amplification of the CDR3 region of rearranged TCR beta genes was performed with a multiplex PCR assay on genomic DNA. Amplified TCR beta libraries were sequenced as 87-base-pair reads on the Illumina HiSeq System. Regarding the original processing steps: Across the 500 to 750 repertoires, a later analysis counted about 81 million unique TCR beta chains, roughly 11 million of which were shared by at least two donors. Raw reads were error-corrected and collapsed into unique sequences with a nearest-neighbor algorithm that merged closely related sequences to remove PCR and sequencing errors. Alignment of CDR3 sequences to IMGT reference sequences was used to assign V, D and J gene segments. Each retained sequence needed at least a six-nucleotide match to both a V gene segment and a J gene segment. Rearrangements were called productive when the CDR3 lacked stop codons and stayed in frame with V and J; all others were non-productive. Following IMGT convention, CDR3 was defined as the stretch from the second conserved V-encoded cysteine up to the conserved J-encoded phenylalanine. In an earlier analysis of roughly 580 of the donors, sequences lacking an unambiguous match to a single V gene segment were excluded. In an earlier analysis of 587 of the donors, V segments were called functional above 56.7% productive rearrangements and were called segregating when the between-donor standard deviation exceeded 5%. A statistical classification framework was developed to diagnose cytomegalovirus status using the catalog of TCR beta chain sequences. V and J gene assignment, in a later analysis, came from comparing TCR nucleotide sequences with IMGT/GENE-DB human TR gene sequences. A later analysis assigned CDR3 sequences and most-parsimonious VDJ recombination scenarios with the TCRdist pipeline. A later analysis defined each TCR beta chain by its CDR3 amino acid sequence plus V-gene family, and excluded reads lacking a unique V-gene family. As a way to deal with suspected cross-contamination and a sequencing artifact, a later analysis dropped 592 nucleotide sequences that were highly shared and had low generation probability. A later analysis calculated a clonal expansion index for each public chain from normalized within-repertoire ranks of inferred template counts. In a later analysis, generation probabilities were computed using a VDJ recombination model fitted to out-of-frame rearrangements, and the results were checked against IGoR. Hypergeometric tests were used in a later analysis to score TCR-TCR, TCR-HLA and TCR-CMV co-occurrence, with a repertoire-size bias correction applied to the TCR pairs. False discovery rates were estimated in a later analysis by permuting HLA or CMV assignments 20 times. In a later analysis, co-occurring TCRs were grouped using DBSCAN, and TCRdist sequence similarity was added for clustering within HLA-allele-positive subsets. Repertoires with fewer than 30,000 or more than 120,000 public chains, plus five repertoires with anomalous nucleotide sharing, were excluded from co-occurrence clustering. TCRdb provides this immuneACCESS table in a form limited to in-frame rearrangements. Some clones are lacking; in checked studies, under half of them reflect an unresolved V gene, and why the rest are absent is not known. That table gives V, J and clone size, and the DNA gave D and trimming. Per the sample table, the count is roughly 220,000 clones. The top ten constitute roughly 1.2% of the sample.

This sample stems from a study of cytomegalovirus exposure and HLA in healthy donors (dated by TCRdb to about 2017). About the full investigation: According to an earlier analysis of a few hundred of the donors, about 180 million T cells yielded some 110 million unique TCR beta sequences and about 300 Gb of sequence data. Approximately 300 gigabases of sequencing data and around 85 million unique TCR sequences made up an early release that covered 640 HLA-typed donors. Of the approximately 370 genotyped donors, roughly 76% were placed in the genetic ancestry cluster associated with self-reported Caucasian donors. The study was designed to test whether signatures of past pathogen exposure could be identified by cataloging public T cell receptors. The T cell repertoires of 550 to 850 subjects were profiled by immunosequencing and related to cytomegalovirus serostatus. Along with the approximately 600-subject first cohort, a separate validation cohort of over 90 different subjects was used. To predict cytomegalovirus infection status, the study combined high-throughput TCR immunosequencing, statistical association of individual TCRs with disease status, and machine learning. A later analysis re-analyzed previously published TCR beta repertoires from roughly 690 donors and added high-resolution HLA genotyping to study TCR occurrence patterns. The later analysis used no new phenotypic data to find candidate immune exposures, relying instead on TCR beta sequences and their occurrence across donors. In an earlier analysis of roughly 580 of the donors, high-throughput TCR beta sequencing was used to judge whether each TCR beta V gene segment behaved as functional or pseudogenic. Donor age, sex, ethnicity and CMV serostatus were compiled alongside the repertoire data. A later genetic analysis took genome-wide SNP genotypes for about three fifths of the 666 donors and used that subset as a discovery cohort. Every repertoire in the discovery cohort had been generated on one and the same sequencing platform. Both class I and class II loci were covered by HLA typing, at four-digit resolution. Typing coverage differed by locus: A, B, C, DRB1 and DQB1 were typed in about 620-640 donors, DQA1 in 522, DPA1 in 606, and DPB1 in 472. Several DR-DQ haplotypes were handled as single units for association and clustering, since linkage in the cohort was strong. On average, around 240,000 unique TCR beta nucleotide sequences were sequenced per donor among 398 genotyped donors of the cohort, with roughly 18% of those sequences being non-productive. The paper's findings and limits, for the study overall: In vitro tests confirmed that three of the cytomegalovirus-associated TCR beta chains recognize cytomegalovirus antigens. Presence/absence analyses assumed roughly uniform sequencing depth across donors, an assumption that may not hold. This cohort had only TCR beta chains sequenced, and the lack of alpha or paired-chain data limited which features could be detected. While some public TCRs were present in many individuals, most TCR sequences turned up only very rarely across donors. It was suggested by the authors that the approach could potentially be generalized to other disease states and immunological phenotypes. According to a later analysis, TCR association rates differed among HLA loci, with DRB1 alleles showing the most associated TCRs and HLA-C alleles showing the fewest. For the cohort, immune exposure information was limited to CMV serostatus. When HLA alleles, especially DR and DQ, strongly co-occurred, TCR associations were difficult to assign to individual alleles. A group of highly shared sequence variants was considered likely to be a technical artifact of the sequencing pipeline. In a later analysis, HLA-associated TCR beta chains were found to be more clonally expanded and to have lower generation probabilities than equally common non-associated chains. In an earlier analysis of some 540 of the donors, most TCR beta V segments appeared in productive rearrangements about 90% or about 30% of the time, broadly matching IMGT annotations. A later analysis reported that several top co-occurrence clusters appeared linked to parvovirus B19, influenza, CMV and Epstein-Barr virus. A later genetic analysis reported fewer N-insertions in productive TCRs among donors in an Asian-associated ancestry cluster than the roughly 720-donor mean. Correlated functional status among segregating V segments might be attributable to linkage disequilibrium, but an unknown experimental factor could not be ruled out. A further reported finding was that TCR beta sequences accurately predicted the HLA-A and HLA-B alleles for most subjects in the first cohort. Because HLA typing was unavailable for some donors at each locus, only the typed subset was used in association tests. In a later analysis, most CMV-associated TCR beta chains were found to appear HLA-restricted, with HLA associations seemingly driven largely by CMV exposure. In the study, roughly 160 TCR beta chains were listed as associated with cytomegalovirus. Approximately 16 rarely observed V segments, including chromosome 9 orphons, were excluded from the earlier analysis of approximately 600 of the donors because counts were too low. In a later analysis, about 17,000 TCR beta sequences were associated with specific HLA alleles at a false discovery rate of 0.05. V-gene and J-gene trimming of TCR beta chains was associated with a missense DCLRE1C variant in a later genetic analysis, and the association was replicated in an independent cohort. The classifier was reported to diagnose cytomegalovirus status with high specificity and sensitivity in both the original cohort and the validation cohort.

In total, more than 500 healthy bone marrow donors made up the cohort. Cohort members were all nominally healthy when sampled, although unrecorded immune exposures were likely present. The donor was CMV seropositive and was included in the group of approximately 300 seropositive cohort members. Every donor gave a peripheral blood sample, and the peripheral blood mononuclear cells from that sample were used for TCR beta sequencing. Genomic DNA was extracted from the blood cell samples with the Qiagen DNeasy Blood Extraction Kit. The sequence came from a girl aged 2-9 years in good health and CMV-seropositive. The specimen was PBMCs.

The CDR3 protein sequence reads: CASSHPYVGEQYF. The sequenced DNA: TGCGCCAGCAGCCACCCCTACGTCGGTGAGCAGTACTTC. The chain links TRBV4-1 with TRBJ2-7; no D gene can be assigned with confidence. Via the germline V gene, CDR1 is MGHRA and CDR2 YSYEKL. The CDR3 starts with the cysteine, ends with the phenylalanine, and has 13 residues. Here the CDR3 DNA is all that survives: 39 bases in frame from base 1. Trimming removed 3 bases from V and 7 bases from J, leaving 13 bases between the germline ends.